One and the same sample provided the 10 T cell receptor beta chains below, sequenced in a study of blood T cell repertoires in COVID-19. Assay used: immunoSEQ multiplex PCR; TCRdb lists only in-frame clones, some missing. Counted here are approximately 40,000 clones, approximately 83% occurring once; the ten biggest clones make up roughly 2.7%. Sequences were obtained from peripheral blood. The receptors shown here come from an older woman with acute or convalescent COVID-19.

V usage is TRBV20-1 and J usage is TRBJ2-3; D perhaps matches TRBD1 (5 bases). This CDR3 is 14 amino acids long. Trimming removed 3 bases at V and 0 bases at J, with 10 bases between. Germline lookup yields CDR1 DFQATT and CDR2 SNEGSKA (reference sequence). CDR3: CSASQQGSTDTQYF. The CDR3, as DNA: TGCAGTGCTAGTCAGCAGGGAAGCACAGATACGCAGTATTTT.

This chain links TRBV11-1 with TRBJ1-1, with D uncertain. CDR1 and CDR2 from the germline V gene are SGHAT and FQDESV (reference sequence). The V end was cut by 6 bases, the J end by 6 bases, with 11 bases between. This CDR3 has 12 residues. CDR3 DNA: TGTGCCAGCAGACCTGGTACGGCTGAAGCTTTCTTT. Translated: CASRPGTAEAFF. The full variable domain, completed using reference TRBV11-1 and TRBJ1-1, is EAEVAQSPRYKITEKSQAVAFWCDPISGHATLYWYRQILGQGPELLVQFQDESVVDDSQLPKDRFSAERLKGVDSTLKIQPAELGDSAMYLCASRPGTAEAFFGQGTRLTVV.

This CDR3 reads CASSWGQAQETQYF. CDR3 sequence (DNA): TGTGCCAGCAGCTGGGGACAGGCCCAAGAGACCCAGTACTTC. The chain links TRBV11-1 to TRBJ2-5; 8 nucleotides align to TRBD1. With 4 bases clipped from V and 1 base from J, the junction kept 2 bases outside the gene matches. The length of the CDR3 is 14 residues. Germline values: CDR1 SGHAT, CDR2 FQDESV (reference sequence). The entire variable domain, with the rest obtained from reference TRBV11-1 and TRBJ2-5, is as follows: EAEVAQSPRYKITEKSQAVAFWCDPISGHATLYWYRQILGQGPELLVQFQDESVVDDSQLPKDRFSAERLKGVDSTLKIQPAELGDSAMYLCASSWGQAQETQYFGPGTRLLVL.

V usage is TRBV10-3 and J usage is TRBJ1-5; D unresolved. The CDR3 length is 13 residues. In germline, CDR1 is ENHRY, CDR2 SYGVKD. Trimming removed 10 bases from V and 3 bases from J, with 13 bases in between. The CDR3 is CATLGGLNQPQHF. As DNA, the CDR3 is TGTGCCACCCTGGGCGGGCTCAATCAGCCCCAGCATTTT.

The V gene is TRBV19, the J gene TRBJ2-1, with 8 bases aligning to TRBD1. The trim removed 8 bases at V and 3 bases at J, leaving 6 bases unmatched. CDR3 length: 14 residues. Germline lookup yields CDR1 LNHDA and CDR2 SQIVND (reference sequence). The DNA of the CDR3 is TGTGCCAGTTCGGACAGGGCTTTCTACAATGAGCAGTTCTTC. Translating it yields CASSDRAFYNEQFF.

This chain links TRBV30 with TRBJ2-1; 9 bases line up with TRBD2. The germline gives CDR1 GTSNPN, CDR2 SVGIG (reference sequence). The length of the CDR3 is 13 residues. Trimming took 4 bases from V and 9 from J; bases not matched to a gene: 7. CDR3: CAWTSGVLGEQFF. CDR3 in DNA: TGTGCCTGGACTAGCGGGGTGTTGGGTGAGCAGTTCTTC.

The V gene is TRBV11-2, the J gene TRBJ1-1, with D perhaps matching TRBD1 (5 bases). The length of the CDR3 is 14 residues. Trimming removed 0 bases at V and 5 bases at J, with 10 bases between. Germline assignment: CDR1 SGHAT and CDR2 FQNNGV. CDR3 region: CASSLDYSGTEAFF. Written as DNA, the CDR3 is TGTGCCAGCAGCTTAGATTATTCAGGGACTGAAGCTTTCTTT. The full variable domain, its missing parts supplied by reference TRBV11-2 and TRBJ1-1, is EAGVAQSPRYKIIEKRQSVAFWCNPISGHATLYWYQQILGQGPKLLIQFQNNGVVDDSQLPKDRFSAERLKGVDSTLKIQPAKLEDSAVYLCASSLDYSGTEAFFGQGTRLTVV.

This clone was observed a handful of times. The chain employs TRBV4-2 and TRBJ2-3; 8 bases line up with TRBD2. With 2 bases clipped from V and 1 base from J, the junction kept 11 bases outside the gene matches. Germline V gene data show CDR1 as LGHNA and CDR2 as YNFKEQ. The CDR3 contains 18 residues. CDR3 coding DNA: TGTGCCAGCAGCCAAAGGGTTCGTGAAGCGGGGGGCACAGATACGCAGTATTTT. This translates into CASSQRVREAGGTDTQYF.

The chain uses TRBV6-5 and TRBJ1-2; a possible D gene is TRBD1 (5 bases). V gave up 7 bases and J gave up 4 bases, with 16 bases separating them. The CDR3 length is 14 residues. The germline V gene has CDR1 MNHEY and CDR2 SVGAGI. The CDR3 region has the DNA TGTGCCAGCACCTCCCCAGGGTACAGCTATGGCTACACCTTC. As protein: CASTSPGYSYGYTF.

V usage is TRBV24-1 and J usage is TRBJ2-3, with D tentatively TRBD1 (5 bases). CDR3 length: 14 amino acids. Trimming left V 0 bases short and J 12 bases short, with 15 bases between. The germline V gene encodes CDR1 KGHDR and CDR2 SFDVKD. This chain's CDR3 is CATSDLHSGNLQYF. In DNA form, the CDR3 reads TGTGCCACCAGTGATTTGCATTCAGGGAACCTACAGTATTTT.